Following are 27 T cell receptor beta chains from one sample sequenced in a study of T cell responses to AZD1222 COVID-19 vaccine. Using immunoSEQ multiplex PCR, the repertoire was profiled, and TCRdb retains in-frame clones only, with some absent. This table has 210,000 or so clones, about 92% appearing once. The source material was peripheral blood, sampled on day 0 of MenACWY control vaccination. The receptors here all came from an adult in good health.

This clone appeared a single time. The CDR3 sequence: CASSESSSYNEQFF. The DNA for the CDR3 is TGTGCCAGCAGTGAGTCTAGCTCCTACAATGAGCAGTTCTTC. V usage is TRBV2 and J usage is TRBJ2-1; no firm D call. V was pared by 3 bases and J by 0 bases, with 6 bases between. Germline lookup yields CDR1 SNHLY and CDR2 FYNNEI. The CDR3 spans 14 residues.

This sequence joins TRBV5-1 and TRBJ1-5, with 12 bases that match TRBD1. The trim removed 4 bases at V and 4 bases at J, leaving 6 bases unmatched. Looked up from germline, CDR1 is SGHRS and CDR2 is YFSETQ. This CDR3 has 16 amino acids. The CDR3 protein is CASSRGDRGRNQPQHF. The CDR3 coding sequence is TGCGCCAGCAGCCGAGGGGACAGGGGGCGGAATCAGCCCCAGCATTTT. The full variable domain, its missing parts supplied by reference TRBV5-1 and TRBJ1-5, is KAGVTQTPRYLIKTRGQQVTLSCSPISGHRSVSWYQQTPGQGLQFLFEYFSETQRNKGNFPGRFSGRQFSNSRSEMNVSTLELGDSALYLCASSRGDRGRNQPQHFGDGTRLSIL.

This rearrangement joins TRBV6-5 to TRBJ1-1; TRBD1 is a possible D gene (5 bases). The CDR3 consists of 13 residues. V shed 7 bases and J shed 0 bases, with 9 bases lying between them. Germline V CDR1 and CDR2: MNHEY, SVGAGI. Here the CDR3 DNA reads TGTGCCAGCAAAGGGACGGTGAACACTGAAGCTTTCTTT. Translating gives CASKGTVNTEAFF.

This clone has more than one count but fewer than ten. J is TRBJ2-1 and V is TRBV27, with D hard to call. Deletions cut 3 bases from V and 0 bases from J, with 3 bases between. This CDR3 has 13 amino acids. The germline V gene has CDR1 MNHEY and CDR2 SMNVEV (reference sequence). CDR3 nucleotide sequence: TGTGCCAGCAGTTTCTTCTCCTACAATGAGCAGTTCTTC. It is translated as CASSFFSYNEQFF.

The rearrangement links TRBV19 to TRBJ1-1; D is ambiguous. Germline V gene data show CDR1 as LNHDA and CDR2 as SQIVND (reference sequence). The germline V and J ends were trimmed by 7 bases and 1 base, with 7 bases remaining between them. The CDR3 totals 12 residues. CDR3 residues: CASKQPNTEAFF. CDR3 nucleotide sequence: TGTGCCAGTAAACAGCCGAACACTGAAGCTTTCTTT.

The chain has TRBV19 and TRBJ2-7; 8 bases match TRBD2. Germline CDR1 reads LNHDA; CDR2 reads SQIVND (reference sequence). The CDR3 runs 15 residues. V was clipped by 1 base and J by 0 bases; unmatched bases: 2. CDR3 nucleotides: TGTGCCAGTAGTATAGGTGGGACTAGCTCCTACGAGCAGTACTTC. Translated: CASSIGGTSSYEQYF.

The rearrangement links TRBV30 to TRBJ2-7; tentatively, D is TRBD1 (6 bases). Germline V gives CDR1 GTSNPN, CDR2 SVGIG (reference sequence). V gave up 2 bases and J gave up 1 base, with 15 bases separating them. The CDR3 is 15 amino acids. The CDR3 DNA sequence: TGTGCCTGGAGTCGGGGCCTCAGGGGATCCTACGAGCAGTACTTC. It yields the protein CAWSRGLRGSYEQYF.

This clone showed up just once. V is TRBV12-5 and J is TRBJ1-6; D is unresolved. The length of the CDR3 is 11 residues. Trimming pared 4 bases from V and 8 bases from J, leaving 3 bases between. CDR1 and CDR2 from the germline V gene are LGHNT and FRNRAP. The CDR3 bases are TGTGCTAGTGGTTCCTATTCACCCCTCCACTTT. It yields the protein CASGSYSPLHF.

This clone was recorded a few times. This chain uses TRBV5-1 with TRBJ1-4, with no clear D. V was pared by 0 bases and J by 0 bases, with 9 bases between. The CDR3 is 16 amino acids. Germline CDR1 and CDR2: SGHRS and YFSETQ. CDR3 coding DNA: TGCGCCAGCAGCTTGGTGGCGGGTGCAACTAATGAAAAACTGTTTTTT. Its protein is CASSLVAGATNEKLFF. Combining the CDR3 with reference TRBV5-1 and TRBJ1-4 gives the whole variable domain KAGVTQTPRYLIKTRGQQVTLSCSPISGHRSVSWYQQTPGQGLQFLFEYFSETQRNKGNFPGRFSGRQFSNSRSEMNVSTLELGDSALYLCASSLVAGATNEKLFFGSGTQLSVL.

The chain couples TRBV5-6 to TRBJ2-7; D is undetermined. Trimming removed 3 bases from V and 0 bases from J, with 10 bases in between. The CDR3 is 14 amino acids. Germline V gene sequence: CDR1 SGHDT, CDR2 YYEEEE. DNA of the CDR3: TGTGCCAGCAGCTGGTCGTCCTACTCCTACGAGCAGTACTTC. Translation gives CASSWSSYSYEQYF.

The rearrangement uses TRBV28 and TRBJ1-1; possible D gene TRBD1, 5 bases. The germline V gene has CDR1 MDHEN and CDR2 SYDVKM. The CDR3 covers 13 residues. V lost 5 bases and J 7 bases, leaving 14 bases between the germline ends. The CDR3 DNA reads TGTGCCAGCAGTCAGGGAAATGGGTTTGAAGCTTTCTTT. Translated: CASSQGNGFEAFF.

The gene calls are TRBV7-6 and TRBJ1-4; D is unclear. With 5 bases removed from V and 0 bases from J, the gap between germline ends came to 13 bases. The CDR3 totals 16 residues. CDR1 is SGHVS and CDR2 is FNYEAQ in the germline V gene. The CDR3 spells CASSPTFGTTNEKLFF. CDR3 nucleotides: TGTGCCAGCAGCCCCACCTTCGGAACAACTAATGAAAAACTGTTTTTT.

This rearrangement joins TRBV6-2 or TRBV6-3 to TRBJ1-1, with D unresolved. The CDR3 has 13 amino acids. Germline CDR1 is MNHEY and CDR2 is SVGEGT. V was cut by 2 bases and J by 0 bases, with 4 bases left in between. CDR3 region: CASSYNMNTEAFF. The DNA of the CDR3 is TGTGCCAGCAGTTACAATATGAACACTGAAGCTTTCTTT.

The chain links TRBV7-9 to TRBJ1-3, with no clear D. CDR1 and CDR2 (germline): SEHNR, FQNEAQ (reference sequence). V was clipped by 1 base and J by 0 bases, with 7 bases between them. This CDR3 contains 15 residues. For the CDR3, the DNA is TGTGCCAGCAGCTTAGATGGTTACTCTGGAAACACCATATATTTT. Translated: CASSLDGYSGNTIYF.

The chain carries TRBV4-2 and TRBJ2-3; 15 bases align to TRBD2. J lost 2 bases, V lost 4 bases, and 4 bases had no gene match. Germline lookup yields CDR1 LGHNA and CDR2 YNFKEQ. CDR3 length: 17 residues. CDR3 residues: CASSPWTSGGATDTQYF. For the CDR3, the DNA is TGTGCCAGCAGCCCCTGGACTAGCGGGGGGGCCACAGATACGCAGTATTTT.

The V and J genes are TRBV7-2 and TRBJ2-1, with TRBD1 matching 8 bases. The CDR3 has 14 amino acids. The V gene end was trimmed by 5 bases and the J gene end by 7 bases; junction bases not matched to a gene: 7. Germline V gene data show CDR1 as SGHTA and CDR2 as FQGNSA. In DNA form, the CDR3 reads TGTGCCAGCAGCCCCGTGAGGACAGGGAATGAGCAGTTCTTC. Amino acid sequence: CASSPVRTGNEQFF.

The chain couples TRBV27 to TRBJ1-1; 8 bases fit TRBD1. Germline values: CDR1 MNHEY, CDR2 SMNVEV (reference sequence). This CDR3 spans 16 amino acids. Trimming cost V 5 bases and J 4 bases; bases outside gene matches: 12. The CDR3 here is CASSPSHRGEGTEAFF. CDR3 nucleotides: TGTGCCAGCAGTCCCTCCCACAGGGGGGAGGGCACTGAAGCTTTCTTT.

The rearrangement links TRBV2 to TRBJ2-3; 7 bases agree with TRBD2. The germline V gene has CDR1 SNHLY and CDR2 FYNNEI. This CDR3 comprises 15 residues. Trimming took 3 bases from V and 2 from J; bases not matched to a gene: 5. CDR3 DNA: TGTGCCAGCAGTGATGATAGCGGGCCCACAGATACGCAGTATTTT. Protein sequence: CASSDDSGPTDTQYF.

This clone was found once. V usage is TRBV3-1 (or the pseudogene TRBV3-2) and J usage is TRBJ1-4, with TRBD1 identical over 8 bases. This CDR3 is 16 amino acids long. After removal of 5 bases from V and 8 bases from J, the junction contained 13 bases not matched to a gene. Germline CDR1 and CDR2: LGHDT and YNNKEL (reference sequence). CDR3 protein: CASSSPRTGSGEKLFF. The DNA of the CDR3 is TGTGCCAGCAGCTCTCCTCGGACAGGGTCAGGAGAAAAACTGTTTTTT.

The chain employs TRBV12-3 or TRBV12-4 and TRBJ2-2; D remains ambiguous. The CDR3 is 13 residues long. Trimming took off 1 base at V and 4 bases at J, with 4 bases between the two ends. The CDR3 loop is CASSLGGTGELFF. DNA of the CDR3: TGTGCCAGCAGTTTAGGTGGCACCGGGGAGCTGTTTTTT.

The chain employs TRBV5-1 and TRBJ1-2, with TRBD1 as a possible D gene (5 bases). This CDR3 is built from 15 residues. CDR1 is SGHRS, CDR2 YFSETQ, per germline. Trimming took off 0 bases at V and 0 bases at J, with 9 bases between the two ends. For the CDR3, the DNA is TGCGCCAGCAGCTTGGGACAGTCCACTAACTATGGCTACACCTTC. Its translation: CASSLGQSTNYGYTF.

The chain carries TRBV6-5 and TRBJ2-1, with D unclear. Germline assignment: CDR1 MNHEY and CDR2 SVGAGI. The V end was cut by 5 bases, the J end by 7 bases, with 3 bases between. The CDR3 contains 10 residues. CDR3 in DNA: TGTGCCAGCAGTCTAAATGAGCAGTTCTTC. It yields the protein CASSLNEQFF.

V is TRBV6-5 and J is TRBJ2-7; 11 nucleotides agree with TRBD1. The trim removed 6 bases at V and 7 bases at J, leaving 11 bases unmatched. The CDR3 runs to 15 residues. From germline, CDR1 is MNHEY and CDR2 SVGAGI. CDR3 residues: CASSSSDRGRREQYF. CDR3 sequence (DNA): TGTGCCAGCAGCTCTTCGGACAGGGGGCGAAGAGAGCAGTACTTC.

The chain links TRBV12-3 or TRBV12-4 to TRBJ1-1; the D gene is possibly TRBD1 (5 bases). V was pared by 6 bases and J by 4 bases, with 12 bases between. The CDR3 runs to 13 residues. CDR3 amino acids: CASSLGEFTEAFF. CDR3 nucleotide sequence: TGTGCCAGCAGCTTGGGGGAGTTCACTGAAGCTTTCTTT.

The chain is built from TRBV19 and TRBJ1-6; the D is unclear. With 8 bases removed from V and 7 bases from J, the gap between germline ends came to 15 bases. The CDR3 sequence is 14 residues long. CDR1 LNHDA and CDR2 SQIVND come from the germline V gene (reference sequence). CDR3 protein: CASGTGLENSPLHF. As DNA, the CDR3 is TGTGCCAGTGGTACCGGCCTCGAGAATTCACCCCTCCACTTT.

The chain uses TRBV19 and TRBJ2-5; 8 positions match TRBD2. With V trimmed by 6 bases and J by 1 base, 1 base remained unmatched. This CDR3 is built from 13 residues. In germline, CDR1 is LNHDA, CDR2 SQIVND (reference sequence). The CDR3 DNA is TGTGCCAGTAGCGCGGGGGGCCAAGAGACCCAGTACTTC. Protein sequence: CASSAGGQETQYF.

The genes are TRBV19 and TRBJ1-1; D remains ambiguous. Germline values: CDR1 LNHDA, CDR2 SQIVND (reference sequence). This CDR3 has 12 amino acids. The germline V and J ends were trimmed by 8 bases and 5 bases, with 12 bases remaining between them. Here the CDR3 reads CASSQAGTEAFF. The CDR3 bases are TGTGCCAGTTCCCAAGCAGGAACTGAAGCTTTCTTT.